These T cell receptor beta chains were read from a single sample in a study of T-cell reconstitution after alpha-beta-depleted transplantation in children. One entry per CDR3 protein, called by TCRdb with MiXCR from the PCR reads. The data hold roughly 500,000 distinct CDR3 sequences, with about 33% observed a single time. The specimen was PBMCs from the stem cell graft donor, collected from the stem cell graft. The receptors were sampled from a human donor who donated a stem cell graft to a child with aplastic anemia. Each CDR3 is given with its conserved first and last residue. A D gene is named only where the DNA matches it firmly. Clone size is given for some rows only: seen once, a few or many times, or a class if the clone is expanded.

size	V	D	J	DNA	CDR3
NA	TRBV6-5	NA	TRBJ1-5	TGTGCCAGCAGTTCCAGGGTGCCCCCTCAGCCCCAGCATTTT	CASSSRVPPQPQHF
few	TRBV12-3/TRBV12-4	TRBD2	TRBJ2-1	TGTGCCAGCAGCCTAAGCCTAGCGGGAGGGGCCACCTACAATGAGCAGTTCTTC	CASSLSLAGGATYNEQFF
NA	TRBV25-1	NA	TRBJ2-3	TGTGCCAGCAGTGGACACAGGGCGGATACGCAGTATTTT	CASSGHRADTQYF
NA	TRBV7-2	NA	TRBJ2-1	TGTGCCAGCAGCTTAGTTACGGGACCGTACAATGAGCAGTTCTTC	CASSLVTGPYNEQFF
NA	TRBV12-3/TRBV12-4	TRBD1	TRBJ1-2	TGTGCCAGCGGACCGGGACAGGCAGGATTCTATGGCTACACCTTC	CASGPGQAGFYGYTF
NA	TRBV6-4	TRBD2	TRBJ2-1	TGTGCCAGCAGTGACTCGATCTGGCCAAGCCTAGCGGGAGGGGACAATGAGCAGTTCTTC	CASSDSIWPSLAGGDNEQFF
NA	TRBV6-5	NA	TRBJ2-1	TGCGCCAGCAGTTCACGGACAGATTCCTACAATGAGCAGTTCTTC	CASSSRTDSYNEQFF
NA	TRBV19	TRBD1	TRBJ2-5	TGTGCCAGTAGTTCGGACAGGGCTATCCAAGAGACCCAGTACTTC	CASSSDRAIQETQYF
NA	TRBV7-2	NA	TRBJ2-1	TGTGCCAGCACTCCTCGGGTTTCATGGAATGAGCAGTTCTTC	CASTPRVSWNEQFF
NA	TRBV19	NA	TRBJ2-7	TGTGCCAGTAGTATAGGGGAAACCTACGAGCAGTACTTC	CASSIGETYEQYF
NA	TRBV29-1	NA	TRBJ2-6	TGCAGCGTTGCCGCCTCTGGGGCCAACGGCCTGACTTTC	CSVAASGANGLTF
NA	TRBV6-2/TRBV6-3	NA	TRBJ1-5	TGTGCCAGCAGTTACTTGGAGCAGCCCCAGCATTTT	CASSYLEQPQHF
few	TRBV12-3/TRBV12-4	TRBD1	TRBJ2-7	TGTGCCAGCAGTTTAGTTGAAGGGGGCTCTGACGAGCAGTACTTC	CASSLVEGGSDEQYF
NA	TRBV6-1	TRBD2	TRBJ2-7	TGTGCCAGCAGCCTCCAGACTAGCTTGAGCTCCTACGAGCAGTACTTC	CASSLQTSLSSYEQYF
NA	TRBV10-3	TRBD2	TRBJ2-1	TGTGCCACCCTAAGGACTAGCGGTAGCCCACTCTCTTACAATGAGCAGTTCTTC	CATLRTSGSPLSYNEQFF
few	TRBV20-1	TRBD2	TRBJ2-5	TGCAGTGCTCACCGACTAGCGGGAGTGGGAAGGCAAGAGACCCAGTACTTC	CSAHRLAGVGRQETQYF
NA	TRBV20-1	NA	TRBJ2-7	TGCAGTGCTCGAAATGGTCCCGGGAGATTCTACGAGCAGTACTTC	CSARNGPGRFYEQYF